This T cell receptor beta chain was obtained from a study of CD8 T cells in ankylosing spondylitis. Study-wide results and caveats: Significant enrichment of disease-linked clones was reported in matched ankylosing spondylitis synovial fluid.

This clonotype turned up a few times. The target antigen is unknown. This CDR3 region has 17 residues. V shed 0 bases and J shed 1 base, with 13 bases lying between them. Germline V gives CDR1 SGHKS, CDR2 YYEKEE (reference sequence). One entry per CDR3 protein results from TCRdb running MiXCR on the 5' RACE reads. The table lists 200,000 to 250,000 distinct CDR3 sequences, 9.5% to 12% of them singletons, with under 7% in the top ten. This TCR was sampled from a male donor with ankylosing spondylitis or in good health (not recorded which). The chain joins TRBV5-5 to TRBJ2-2; D possibly corresponds to TRBD2 (5 bases). The sample consisted of blood, either unsorted or a sorted T cell fraction (not recorded which). The CDR3 reads CASSLAVVAGNTGELFF. The CDR3 DNA reads as TGTGCCAGCAGCTTGGCTGTGGTTGCGGGGAACACCGGGGAGCTGTTTTTT.